This T cell receptor (beta chain) was captured by sequencing in a study of blood T cells in healthy people across ages. Study-wide points: Diversity of TCR beta correlated strongly with naive T cell percentage. No conclusive comparison of naive versus antigen-experienced cells was possible with unsorted PBMCs.

A second about 7 to 12 cycle PCR used barcoded and J-beta primers. Every single cDNA molecule received a tag from a template-switch adaptor with 12 random nucleotides. TCRdb itself ran the 5' RACE reads through MiXCR, one entry per CDR3 protein. The sample lists over 1,300,000 distinct CDR3 sequences, 45% to 70% occurring once. As for this clonotype: Antigen: not known.

The germline CDR1 and CDR2 sequences are SQVTM and ANQGSEA. CDR3 size: 17 residues. The rearrangement uses TRBV29-1 and TRBJ2-7, with D possibly being TRBD2 (7 bases). The J call may be faulty, since TRBJ2-5 better matches the DNA end. The origin of this receptor is a man younger than 35 in good health. The specimen sequenced was blood. In DNA form, the CDR3 reads TGCAGCGTGACGGGGAATAGTGGGGGGGCCGCTATGGAGACCCAGTACTTC. Its protein product is CSVTGNSGGAAMETQYF.